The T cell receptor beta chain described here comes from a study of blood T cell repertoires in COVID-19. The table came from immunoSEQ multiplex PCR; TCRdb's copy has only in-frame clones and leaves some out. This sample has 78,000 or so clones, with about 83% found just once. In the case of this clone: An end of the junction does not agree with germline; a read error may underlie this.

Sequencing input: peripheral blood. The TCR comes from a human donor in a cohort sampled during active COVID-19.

This chain's CDR3 is CASRQTLYGTGGADANEKLFF. The DNA for the CDR3 is TGCGCCAGCCGCCAAACGTTATACGGGACAGGGGGCGCCGATGCTAATGAAAAACTGTTTTTT. The genes are TRBV4-1 and TRBJ1-4, with 12 positions matching TRBD1. The germline CDR1 and CDR2 sequences are MGHRA and YSYEKL. The CDR3 length is 21 residues.